This TCR beta chain was sequenced for a study of PD-1 blockade in classical Hodgkin lymphoma. Overall study: Nivolumab was given intravenously to patients at 3 mg/kg every 2 weeks. Study-wide results and limits: Repertoire differences have undefined causes, possibly disease activity or prior therapy. Patients newly diagnosed and complete responders had comparable baseline diversity. Newly diagnosed patients were reported to start with lower TCR diversity than healthy donors.

Method: immunoSEQ multiplex PCR; TCRdb's copy keeps in-frame clones and lacks some. The sample holds 20,000 to 25,000 clones, almost 70% seen once. All patients relapsed after autologous stem cell transplantation, and brentuximab vedotin exposure varied. This CDR3 comprises 13 residues. CDR1 is SGHTA, CDR2 FQGNSA, per germline. Trimming shortened V by 3 bases and J by 13 bases, and 13 bases separated the two germline ends. There are a few counts of this clone. What it binds is unknown. The chain carries TRBV7-2 and TRBJ1-6; tentative D call: TRBD1 (6 bases). The sequenced sample was peripheral blood mononuclear cells (PBMCs), obtained at baseline. The sequence was obtained from a human donor with classical Hodgkin lymphoma. The CDR3 nucleotides are TGTGCCAGCAGCTTGGCAGCAGGGGATCCCCTCCACTTT. This sequence encodes CASSLAAGDPLHF.